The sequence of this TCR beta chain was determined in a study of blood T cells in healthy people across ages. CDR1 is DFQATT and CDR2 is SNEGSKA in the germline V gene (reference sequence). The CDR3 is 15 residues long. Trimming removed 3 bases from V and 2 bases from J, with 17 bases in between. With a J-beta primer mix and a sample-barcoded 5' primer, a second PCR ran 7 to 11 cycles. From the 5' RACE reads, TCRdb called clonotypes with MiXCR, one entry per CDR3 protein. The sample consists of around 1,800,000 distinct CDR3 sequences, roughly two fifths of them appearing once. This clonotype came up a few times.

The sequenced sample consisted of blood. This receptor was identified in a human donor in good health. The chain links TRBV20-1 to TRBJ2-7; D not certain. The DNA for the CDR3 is TGCAGTGCTAGCAGTTCCTTCAGGCCCACCTACGAGCAGTACTTC. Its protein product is CSASSSFRPTYEQYF.